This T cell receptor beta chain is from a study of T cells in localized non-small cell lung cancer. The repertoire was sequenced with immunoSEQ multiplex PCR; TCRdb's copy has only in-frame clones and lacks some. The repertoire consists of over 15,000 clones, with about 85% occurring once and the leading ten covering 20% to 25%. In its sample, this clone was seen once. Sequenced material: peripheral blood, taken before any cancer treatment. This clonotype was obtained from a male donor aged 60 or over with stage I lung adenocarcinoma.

This chain's CDR3 is CASSEAGGKGDTQYF. CDR3 sequence (DNA): TGTGCCAGCAGTGAAGCAGGGGGTAAGGGGGATACGCAGTATTTT. The rearrangement joins TRBV2 to TRBJ2-3, with D perhaps TRBD1 (6 bases). Trimming took off 0 bases at V and 6 bases at J, with 13 bases between the two ends. There are 15 residues in the CDR3. The germline CDR1 and CDR2 sequences are SNHLY and FYNNEI. The whole variable domain, filled in from reference TRBV2 and TRBJ2-3, reads EPEVTQTPSHQVTQMGQEVILRCVPISNHLYFYWYRQILGQKVEFLVSFYNNEISEKSEIFDDQFSVERPDGSNFTLKIRSTKLEDSAMYFCASSEAGGKGDTQYFGPGTRLTVL.